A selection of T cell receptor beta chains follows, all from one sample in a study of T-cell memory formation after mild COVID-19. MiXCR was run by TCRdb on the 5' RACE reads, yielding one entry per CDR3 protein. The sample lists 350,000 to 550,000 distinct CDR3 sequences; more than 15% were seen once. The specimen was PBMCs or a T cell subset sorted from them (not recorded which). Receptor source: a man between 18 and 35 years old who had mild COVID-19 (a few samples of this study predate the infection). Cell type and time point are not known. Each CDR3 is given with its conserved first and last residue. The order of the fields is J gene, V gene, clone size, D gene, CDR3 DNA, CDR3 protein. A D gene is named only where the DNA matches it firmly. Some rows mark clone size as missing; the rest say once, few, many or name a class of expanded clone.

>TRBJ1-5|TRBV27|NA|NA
TGTGCCAGCACCACATACATGGGAACTAAATGGGATCAGCCCCAGCATTTT
CASTTYMGTKWDQPQHF
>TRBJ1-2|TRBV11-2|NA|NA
TGTGCCAGCAGCTTCGAGGGTGGCTACACCTTC
CASSFEGGYTF
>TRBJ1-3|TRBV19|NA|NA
TGTGCTCGGCTCCCAAGGGGCTATGGAAACACCATATATTTT
CARLPRGYGNTIYF
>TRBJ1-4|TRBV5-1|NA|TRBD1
TGCGCCAGCAGCCAAGGGACAGGGGGGAATGAAAAACTGTTTTTT
CASSQGTGGNEKLFF
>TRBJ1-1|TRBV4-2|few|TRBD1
TGTGCCAGCAGCCAACGGGACAGGGGCACTGAAGCTTTCTTT
CASSQRDRGTEAFF
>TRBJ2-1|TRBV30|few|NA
TGTGCCTGGAGTCGGCTTCATGGGGGTGAGCAGTTCTTC
CAWSRLHGGEQFF
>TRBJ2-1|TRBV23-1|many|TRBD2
TGCGCCAGCAGCCGAAACTCGACTAGCGGGGGCCAACATGAGCAGTTCTTC
CASSRNSTSGGQHEQFF
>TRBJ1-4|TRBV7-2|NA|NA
TGTGCCAGCAGCCTCCTGGGGGCAACTAATGAAAAACTGTTTTTT
CASSLLGATNEKLFF
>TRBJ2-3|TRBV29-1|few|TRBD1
TGCAGCGCTGAGGGGGCAGAAGATACGCAGTATTTT
CSAEGAEDTQYF
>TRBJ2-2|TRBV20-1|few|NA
TGCAGTGCTAGAGCTACAGGGTCAAGCGGGGAGCTGTTTTTT
CSARATGSSGELFF
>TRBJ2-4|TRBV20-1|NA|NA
TGCAGTGCCGGACTTCGAGCAGACATTCAGTACTTC
CSAGLRADIQYF
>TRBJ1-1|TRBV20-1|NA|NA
TGCAGTGCTAGAGGGGGTGGAGTAGCTTTCTTT
CSARGGGVAFF
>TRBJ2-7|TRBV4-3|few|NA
TGCGCCAGCAGCCAGCGATCTGACGGTTCCTACGAGCAGTACTTC
CASSQRSDGSYEQYF
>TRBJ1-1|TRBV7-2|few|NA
TGTGCCAGCAGCTTCGTACCAGGTGAAGCTTTCTTT
CASSFVPGEAFF
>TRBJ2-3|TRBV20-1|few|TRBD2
TGCAGTGCTAGAGGGCCGGGACTAGCGCCACCAGATACGCAGTATTTT
CSARGPGLAPPDTQYF
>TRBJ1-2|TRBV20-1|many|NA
TGCAGTGCTAGAACAGGGAACTATGGCTACACCTTC
CSARTGNYGYTF
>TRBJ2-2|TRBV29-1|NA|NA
TGCAGCGTTGAAGCCCAGGGTCTGACCGGGGAGCTGTTTTTT
CSVEAQGLTGELFF
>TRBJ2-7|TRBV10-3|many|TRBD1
TGTGCCATCAGCCCCGGGACAGACTACGAGCAGTACTTC
CAISPGTDYEQYF
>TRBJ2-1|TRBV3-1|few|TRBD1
TGTGCCAGCAGCGACGACAGGGGTAATGAGCAGTTCTTC
CASSDDRGNEQFF
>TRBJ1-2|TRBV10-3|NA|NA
TGTGCCATCAGTGAAGTGGTGGATGACAGATACTATGGCTACACCTTC
CAISEVVDDRYYGYTF